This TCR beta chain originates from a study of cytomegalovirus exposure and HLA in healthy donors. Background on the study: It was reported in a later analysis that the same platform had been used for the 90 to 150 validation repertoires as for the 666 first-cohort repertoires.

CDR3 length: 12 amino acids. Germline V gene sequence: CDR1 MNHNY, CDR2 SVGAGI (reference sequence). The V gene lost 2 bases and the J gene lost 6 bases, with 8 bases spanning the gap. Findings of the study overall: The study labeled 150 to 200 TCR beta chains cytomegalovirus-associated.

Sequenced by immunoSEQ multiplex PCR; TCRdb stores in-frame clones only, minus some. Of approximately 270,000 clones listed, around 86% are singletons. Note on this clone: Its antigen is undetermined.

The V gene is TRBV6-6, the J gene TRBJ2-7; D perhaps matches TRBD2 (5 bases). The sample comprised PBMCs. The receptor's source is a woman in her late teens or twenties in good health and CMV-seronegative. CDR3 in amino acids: CASSYEGSEQYF. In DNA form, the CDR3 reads TGTGCCAGCAGTTACGAGGGAAGCGAGCAGTACTTC.